This TCR beta chain was documented in a study of OX40 agonist ivuxolimab in advanced cancers. Germline values: CDR1 MNHEY, CDR2 SMNVEV (reference sequence). There are 17 residues in the CDR3. V was pared by 0 bases and J by 5 bases, with 7 bases of the junction left unmatched. The protocol was immunoSEQ multiplex PCR, while the TCRdb copy is restricted to in-frame clones and leaves out a portion. The repertoire holds approximately 57,000 clones, with 75% to 85% as singletons. The clonotype originates from an adult with an advanced solid tumor such as melanoma, head and neck, liver or kidney cancer. This specimen was CD4+ or CD8+ T cells sorted from blood, taken in a trial of the OX40 agonist ivuxolimab. This sequence joins TRBV27 and TRBJ2-5; 12 bases line up with TRBD2. CDR3 nucleotide sequence: TGTGCCAGCAGTTTATCGCTAGCGGGGGGGCTTAGGGAGACCCAGTACTTC. As protein: CASSLSLAGGLRETQYF.